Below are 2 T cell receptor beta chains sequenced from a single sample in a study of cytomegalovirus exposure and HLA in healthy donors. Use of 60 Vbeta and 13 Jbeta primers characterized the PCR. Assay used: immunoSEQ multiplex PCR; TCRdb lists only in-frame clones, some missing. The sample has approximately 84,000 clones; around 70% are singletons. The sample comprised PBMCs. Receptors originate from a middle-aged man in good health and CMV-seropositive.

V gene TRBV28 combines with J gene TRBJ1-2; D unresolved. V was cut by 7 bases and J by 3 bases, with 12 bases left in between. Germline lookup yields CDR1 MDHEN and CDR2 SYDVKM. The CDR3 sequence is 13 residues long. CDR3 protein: CASTPLPDYGYTF. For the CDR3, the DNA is TGTGCCAGCACACCACTCCCGGACTATGGCTACACCTTC.

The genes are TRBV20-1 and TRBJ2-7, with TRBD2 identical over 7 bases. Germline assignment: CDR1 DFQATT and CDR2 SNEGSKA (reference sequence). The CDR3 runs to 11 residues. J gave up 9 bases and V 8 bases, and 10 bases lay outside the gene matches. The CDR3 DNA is TGCAGTCTGTGGGGCGGGAGCGCGCAGTACTTC. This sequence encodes CSLWGGSAQYF.